Below are 24 T cell receptor beta chains sequenced from a single sample in a study of OX40 agonist ivuxolimab in advanced cancers. Sequenced by immunoSEQ multiplex PCR; TCRdb stores in-frame clones only, minus some. The table lists approximately 23,000 clones, 70% to 90% of them singletons. The sample here was CD4+ or CD8+ T cells sorted from blood, taken in a trial of the OX40 agonist ivuxolimab. These receptors came from an adult with an advanced solid tumor such as melanoma, head and neck, liver or kidney cancer.

The chain uses TRBV5-6 and TRBJ2-7; 9 bases align to TRBD1. Germline CDR1 is SGHDT and CDR2 is YYEEEE. The CDR3 has 15 amino acids. Trimming removed 2 bases from V and 7 bases from J; junction bases left unmatched: 10. In DNA form, the CDR3 reads TGTGCCAGCAGCTTTGGGACAGGGATGTCAAGGGAGCAGTACTTC. It codes for CASSFGTGMSREQYF.

Comments on this clone: The same CDR3 arises from other DNA sequences in this sample as well. The CDR3 spells CASSPLHGQGASGELFF. DNA of the CDR3: TGTGCCAGCAGTCCATTACACGGACAGGGGGCCTCCGGGGAGCTGTTTTTT. J is TRBJ2-2 and V is TRBV27; 11 positions match TRBD1. The ends lost 5 bases at V and 6 bases at J; junction bases unmatched: 11. The CDR3 consists of 17 residues. Germline assignment: CDR1 MNHEY and CDR2 SMNVEV (reference sequence).

The genes are TRBV10-3 and TRBJ1-6; unclear D gene. This CDR3 spans 17 amino acids. V was shortened by 6 bases and J by 1 base, with 16 bases between the two germline ends. Looked up from germline, CDR1 is ENHRY and CDR2 is SYGVKD. CDR3 sequence: CAISRAVEGSYNSPLHF. CDR3 coding DNA: TGTGCCATCAGCCGGGCCGTGGAGGGATCCTATAATTCACCCCTCCACTTT.

This chain links TRBV6-5 with TRBJ2-7; possibly TRBD1 for D (6 bases). Germline CDR1 and CDR2: MNHEY and SVGAGI. Between the trimmed V and J ends, which lost 3 bases and 4 bases, there was a span of 16 bases. This CDR3 contains 15 residues. The CDR3: CASSYGTPDGYEQYF. The CDR3 DNA is TGTGCCAGCAGTTATGGGACACCGGATGGGTACGAGCAGTACTTC.

The chain recombines TRBV7-9 with TRBJ1-1, with D tentatively TRBD1 (5 bases). V lost 4 bases and J lost 5, with 14 bases in between. Germline-derived CDR1 and CDR2 are SEHNR and FQNEAQ (reference sequence). The CDR3 spans 14 residues. The CDR3 loop is CASSSGGGSTEAFF. The CDR3 DNA sequence: TGTGCCAGCAGCTCCGGGGGGGGAAGTACTGAAGCTTTCTTT.

The chain joins TRBV28 to TRBJ2-2; D may be TRBD2 (6 bases). V was shortened by 5 bases and J by 7 bases, with 17 bases between the two germline ends. Germline CDR1 is MDHEN and CDR2 is SYDVKM. The CDR3 runs to 15 residues. For the CDR3, the DNA is TGTGCCAGCAGTCCTCGGGAGTATGAGGTCGGGGAGCTGTTTTTT. Translation gives CASSPREYEVGELFF. Full variable domain (remainder filled in from reference TRBV28 and TRBJ2-2): DVKVTQSSRYLVKRTGEKVFLECVQDMDHENMFWYRQDPGLGLRLIYFSYDVKMKEKGDIPEGYSVSREKKERFSLILESASTNQTSMYLCASSPREYEVGELFFGEGSRLTVL.

J is TRBJ2-1 and V is TRBV27, with D perhaps matching TRBD2 (6 bases). The V gene lost 6 bases and the J gene lost 8 bases, with 14 bases spanning the gap. Germline V CDR1 and CDR2: MNHEY, SMNVEV (reference sequence). This CDR3 comprises 13 residues. The DNA for the CDR3 is TGTGCCAGCAGAACGGGGGTAATGGATGAGCAGTTCTTC. Protein sequence: CASRTGVMDEQFF.

About this clone itself: The same CDR3 can be traced to other DNA sequences in this sample. The gene calls are TRBV7-2 and TRBJ2-3; D not resolved. The V gene's germline CDR1 is SGHTA and CDR2 FQGNSA. V lost 1 base, J lost 2 bases, and 4 bases lay in between. This CDR3 is built from 13 residues. The CDR3 protein is CASSLGDTDTQYF. CDR3 coding DNA: TGTGCCAGCAGCTTAGGAGACACAGATACGCAGTATTTT.

The V gene is TRBV5-3, the J gene TRBJ2-7, with D perhaps matching TRBD1 (6 bases). TRBV5-3 is assigned to the ORF class and has an uncertain function. Between the trimmed V and J ends, which lost 1 base and 7 bases, there was a span of 18 bases. The CDR3 sequence is 15 residues long. The CDR3 DNA reads TGTGCCAGAAGCTTGCGGAGGACCCCAAGGGGGGAGCAGTACTTC. Its protein product is CARSLRRTPRGEQYF.

The chain uses TRBV5-6 and TRBJ2-2; D assignment may be TRBD1 or TRBD2 (5 bases each). V was shortened by 2 bases and J by 4 bases, with 6 bases between the two germline ends. CDR3 length: 13 residues. CDR1 is SGHDT, CDR2 YYEEEE, per germline. CDR3: CASSFGTTGELFF. CDR3 coding DNA: TGTGCCAGCAGCTTTGGGACCACCGGGGAGCTGTTTTTT.

This chain connects TRBV9 to TRBJ1-6; possible D gene TRBD1, 5 bases. Between the trimmed V and J ends, which lost 3 bases and 10 bases, there was a span of 17 bases. There are 15 residues in the CDR3. Germline V lookup: CDR1 SGDLS, CDR2 YYNGEE. CDR3 region: CASSAGVGRNSPLHF. Written as DNA, the CDR3 is TGTGCCAGCAGCGCGGGGGTGGGCAGAAACTCACCCCTCCACTTT.

The chain links TRBV11-2 to TRBJ2-3, with 11 bases matching TRBD2. The CDR3 has 15 residues. Germline V gene data show CDR1 as SGHAT and CDR2 as FQNNGV. With V trimmed by 5 bases and J by 5 bases, 6 bases remained unmatched. CDR3 residues: CASSLLAGGQDTQYF. In DNA, the CDR3 is TGTGCCAGCAGCCTGCTAGCGGGAGGCCAAGATACGCAGTATTTT. Full variable domain (rest looked up from reference TRBV11-2 and TRBJ2-3): EAGVAQSPRYKIIEKRQSVAFWCNPISGHATLYWYQQILGQGPKLLIQFQNNGVVDDSQLPKDRFSAERLKGVDSTLKIQPAKLEDSAVYLCASSLLAGGQDTQYFGPGTRLTVL.

This chain connects TRBV5-8 to TRBJ2-1; TRBD2 aligns across 14 bases. CDR3 size: 15 residues. J gave up 7 bases and V 5 bases, and 5 bases lay outside the gene matches. CDR1 SGHTS and CDR2 YDEGEE come from the germline V gene. The CDR3 sequence: CASSPGTSGSNEQFF. DNA for the CDR3: TGTGCCAGCAGTCCCGGGACTAGCGGGAGTAATGAGCAGTTCTTC.

This sequence joins TRBV27 and TRBJ2-3; 8 bases align to TRBD2. The CDR3 has 16 amino acids. Germline V gives CDR1 MNHEY, CDR2 SMNVEV (reference sequence). Germline trimming cut 2 bases from V and 1 base from J; bases unmatched to any gene: 5. CDR3 residues: CASSLEGGGRTDTQYF. The CDR3 DNA reads as TGTGCCAGCAGTTTAGAAGGCGGGGGGCGCACAGATACGCAGTATTTT.

V and J are TRBV11-2 and TRBJ2-5, with 7 bases that match TRBD2. Trimming took 2 bases from V and 0 from J; bases not matched to a gene: 6. Germline loops: CDR1 SGHAT, CDR2 FQNNGV. This CDR3 spans 16 amino acids. DNA of the CDR3: TGTGCCAGCAGCTTAAGACCAGCGGGAAACCAAGAGACCCAGTACTTC. Amino acids: CASSLRPAGNQETQYF.

The V gene is TRBV27, the J gene TRBJ2-1; 7 positions agree with TRBD2. The trim removed 2 bases at V and 1 base at J, leaving 2 bases unmatched. The germline V gene has CDR1 MNHEY and CDR2 SMNVEV (reference sequence). The CDR3 consists of 15 residues. CDR3 nucleotide sequence: TGTGCCAGCAGTTTACGGGGGGTATCCTACAATGAGCAGTTCTTC. Protein: CASSLRGVSYNEQFF.

The chain carries TRBV9 and TRBJ2-1, with 11 nucleotides matching TRBD2. The CDR3 has 18 amino acids. The trim removed 1 base at V and 6 bases at J, leaving 12 bases unmatched. Germline-derived CDR1 and CDR2 are SGDLS and YYNGEE. This CDR3 is CASSVRVSGRAEVNEQFF. The CDR3 DNA sequence: TGTGCCAGCAGCGTAAGGGTTAGCGGGAGGGCCGAGGTCAATGAGCAGTTCTTC. The full variable domain, rest sourced from reference TRBV9 and TRBJ2-1, is DSGVTQTPKHLITATGQRVTLRCSPRSGDLSVYWYQQSLDQGLQFLIQYYNGEERAKGNILERFSAQQFPDLHSELNLSSLELGDSALYFCASSVRVSGRAEVNEQFFGPGTRLTVL.

This chain links TRBV13 with TRBJ2-7; 10 positions agree with TRBD1. The CDR3 totals 14 residues. J gave up 5 bases and V 5 bases, and 6 bases lay outside the gene matches. Germline CDR1 reads PRHDT; CDR2 reads FYEKMQ (reference sequence). The CDR3 is CASSQGQGTHEQYF. The CDR3 bases are TGTGCCAGCAGCCAGGGACAGGGGACCCACGAGCAGTACTTC. Full variable domain (outside the CDR3, taken from reference TRBV13 and TRBJ2-7): AAGVIQSPRHLIKEKRETATLKCYPIPRHDTVYWYQQGPGQDPQFLISFYEKMQSDKGSIPDRFSAQQFSDYHSELNMSSLELGDSALYFCASSQGQGTHEQYFGPGTRLTVT.

This rearrangement joins TRBV28 to TRBJ2-7; 9 nucleotides match TRBD2. The ends lost 4 bases at V and 6 bases at J; junction bases unmatched: 7. Germline CDR1 and CDR2: MDHEN and SYDVKM. This CDR3 is 14 amino acids long. CDR3 bases: TGTGCCAGCAGTTCGGCGGGTAGCGGGAGCGAGCAGTACTTC. This sequence encodes CASSSAGSGSEQYF. Drawing the rest from reference TRBV28 and TRBJ2-7, the complete variable domain is DVKVTQSSRYLVKRTGEKVFLECVQDMDHENMFWYRQDPGLGLRLIYFSYDVKMKEKGDIPEGYSVSREKKERFSLILESASTNQTSMYLCASSSAGSGSEQYFGPGTRLTVT.

This clone came up a few times. The DNA of the CDR3 is TGTGCCACCATTATCAGACAGAACACTGAAGCTTTCTTT. Translating gives CATIIRQNTEAFF. This chain joins TRBV13 and TRBJ1-1; D gene uncertain. V lost 10 bases to trimming and J lost 1 base, with 13 bases between them. The CDR3 is made up of 13 amino acids. From germline, CDR1 is PRHDT and CDR2 FYEKMQ (reference sequence).

This clone has a single count. Other DNA sequences from this sample encode an identical CDR3 as well. The gene calls are TRBV27 and TRBJ2-1; D is perhaps TRBD1 or TRBD2 (6 bases each). The CDR3 runs to 15 residues. V dropped 5 bases and J dropped 0 bases, with 11 bases sitting between them. Germline values: CDR1 MNHEY, CDR2 SMNVEV (reference sequence). CDR3 loop: CASSLTGASYNEQFF. CDR3 bases: TGTGCCAGCAGTCTAACGGGGGCCTCCTACAATGAGCAGTTCTTC.

The chain uses TRBV19 and TRBJ2-7; 9 bases agree with TRBD2. V shed 4 bases, J shed 3 bases, and the junction held 7 bases outside the gene matches. CDR3 size: 15 residues. Per germline, CDR1 LNHDA and CDR2 SQIVND (reference sequence). Here the CDR3 reads CASSTASGTFYEQYF. In DNA, the CDR3 is TGTGCCAGTAGTACCGCTAGCGGGACTTTCTACGAGCAGTACTTC.

The chain couples TRBV7-9 to TRBJ1-1; no clear D gene. Trimming took off 7 bases at V and 5 bases at J, with 17 bases between the two ends. The CDR3 runs to 14 residues. Germline CDR1 SEHNR, CDR2 FQNEAQ (reference sequence). The CDR3 spells CASTNPGTGTEAFF. CDR3 in DNA: TGTGCCAGCACCAACCCCGGAACTGGAACTGAAGCTTTCTTT.

The table lists this clone with a count of one. The chain is built from TRBV4-1 and TRBJ2-3, with 8 bases aligning to TRBD2. Germline loops: CDR1 MGHRA, CDR2 YSYEKL. CDR3 length: 17 residues. The junction had 11 bases not matched to a gene; V was cut back by 0 bases and J by 6 bases. CDR3 amino acids: CASSQDWLAGPGDTQYF. The CDR3 region has the DNA TGCGCCAGCAGCCAAGATTGGCTAGCGGGTCCAGGCGATACGCAGTATTTT.